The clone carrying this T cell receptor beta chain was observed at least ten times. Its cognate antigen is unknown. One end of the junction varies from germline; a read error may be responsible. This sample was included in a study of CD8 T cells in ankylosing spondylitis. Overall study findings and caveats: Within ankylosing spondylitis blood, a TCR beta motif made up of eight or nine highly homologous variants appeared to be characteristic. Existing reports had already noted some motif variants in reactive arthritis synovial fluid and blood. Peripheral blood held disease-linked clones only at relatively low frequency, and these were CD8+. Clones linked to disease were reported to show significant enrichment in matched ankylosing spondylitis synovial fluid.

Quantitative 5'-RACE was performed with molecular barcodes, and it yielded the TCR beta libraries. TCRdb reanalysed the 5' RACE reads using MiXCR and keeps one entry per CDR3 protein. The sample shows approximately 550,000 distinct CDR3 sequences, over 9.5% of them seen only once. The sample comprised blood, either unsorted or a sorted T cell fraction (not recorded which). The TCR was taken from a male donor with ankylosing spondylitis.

CDR3 loop: CSARATGPGETQYF. The CDR3 bases are TGCAGTGCGAGAGCTACAGGGCCAGGGGAGACCCAGTACTTC. The chain couples TRBV20-1 to TRBJ2-5, with D perhaps matching TRBD1 (6 bases). Germline V gene lookup returns CDR1 DFQATT and CDR2 SNEGSKA (reference sequence). The CDR3 contains 14 residues.